What follows describes a single TCR beta chain. Its specificity is unknown. A much larger clone lies one base from this, so it may be a read error. Germline values: CDR1 MDHEN, CDR2 SYDVKM. This CDR3 is 11 amino acids long. This sample is drawn from a study of spatial heterogeneity in lung cancer. Whole-study context: TCR and UMI combinations that were unique each appeared, on average, more than ten times in raw reads.

Points from the study as a whole: Expanded alpha and beta TCR counts within tumors tracked tumor mutation counts.

Individually, TCR cDNA molecules were each labelled with a unique molecular identifier. TCRdb ran MiXCR on the 5' RACE reads and lists one entry per CDR3 protein. Of about 100,000 distinct CDR3 sequences listed, 4.4% are singletons. Sample time point: sample taken at primary tumor resection. There were roughly 78 donors, all of them untreated patients with early-stage non-small cell lung cancer. V gene TRBV28 combines with J gene TRBJ1-2; D remains ambiguous. This receptor was obtained from a male donor with early-stage non-small cell lung cancer. This sample comprised lung tumor tissue, obtained at surgery. The CDR3 DNA reads TGTGCCAGCAGTTTACACTATGGCTACGCCTTC. It codes for CASSLHYGYAF.